Listed below are T cell receptor beta chains from one sample, sequenced in a study of T cells in Graves' hyperthyroidism and ophthalmopathy. TCRdb passed the multiplex PCR reads through MiXCR, listing each CDR3 protein once. The profile covers more than 500,000 distinct CDR3 sequences, with about 16% appearing a single time and about 29% taken by the ten largest. Sequenced input: blood. The receptors originated from a woman aged 30 to 39 with Graves' ophthalmopathy. CDR3s include the opening cysteine and the closing phenylalanine or tryptophan. The order of the fields is V gene, D gene, clone size, J gene, CDR3 DNA, CDR3 protein. A D gene is named only where the DNA matches it firmly. A clone size is listed for some rows: how often the clone was seen (once, few, many), or a class if it is expanded.

>TRBV20-1|TRBD2|few|TRBJ2-5
TGCAGTGCTAGCCTCGGACTAGCGGGGGAGGAGACCCAGTACTTC
CSASLGLAGEETQYF
>TRBV20-1|.|many|TRBJ2-3
TGCAGTGCTAGCTTGGAGAGTGTCACAGATACGCAGTATTTT
CSASLESVTDTQYF
>TRBV7-2|.|many|TRBJ2-3
TGTGCCAGCAGCAATCCGACAGCGGATACGCAGTATTTT
CASSNPTADTQYF
>TRBV2|TRBD1|.|TRBJ2-2
TGTGCCAGCAGAGAACAGGGGTCGAACACCGGGGAGCTGTTTTTT
CASREQGSNTGELFF
>TRBV11-3|TRBD2|few|TRBJ2-3
TGTGCCAGCAGCTTAACTAGCGGGACTGGCGATACGCAGTATTTT
CASSLTSGTGDTQYF
>TRBV5-1|.|few|TRBJ2-7
TGCGCCAGCAGCTTGGAAGGAGATATATACGAGCAGTACTTC
CASSLEGDIYEQYF
>TRBV6-5|TRBD1|.|TRBJ2-3
TGTGCCAGCAGTTACCCTCGGACAGGGAAAGGAAACACAGATACGCAGTATTTT
CASSYPRTGKGNTDTQYF
>TRBV15|TRBD2|few|TRBJ2-2
TGTGCCACCAGGGAAACTAGCGGGAGCCTGAACACCGGGGAGCTGTTTTTT
CATRETSGSLNTGELFF
>TRBV29-1|.|few|TRBJ2-7
TGCAGCGTTGATCCGGGGGGCGGGAGCGACGAGCAGTACTTC
CSVDPGGGSDEQYF
>TRBV12-3/TRBV12-4|.|many|TRBJ2-7
TGTGCCAGCAGTCCCATACGGAGAGGCCAATACGAGCAGTACTTC
CASSPIRRGQYEQYF
>TRBV28|.|many|TRBJ2-3
TGTGCCAGCAGTTTATCCATCGACGATACGCAGTATTTT
CASSLSIDDTQYF
>TRBV7-9|.|many|TRBJ2-1
TGTGCCAGCAGCTTAGACAGGCTCAATGAGCAGTTCTTC
CASSLDRLNEQFF
>TRBV6-5|TRBD2|many|TRBJ2-7
TGTGCCAGCAGTTACTCGACTAGCGGGAGGGCCTCGGGCGAGCAGTACTTC
CASSYSTSGRASGEQYF
>TRBV6-2/TRBV6-3|.|few|TRBJ1-5
TGTGCCAGCGAGACAAGGGGCAGGGGTCAGCCCCAGCATTTT
CASETRGRGQPQHF
>TRBV6-2/TRBV6-3|TRBD2|many|TRBJ2-7
TGTGCCAGCTGGCATATAGCGGGACGCTCCTACGAGCAGTACTTC
CASWHIAGRSYEQYF
>TRBV3-1|.|.|TRBJ2-7
TGTGCCAGCAGCCACTCCGGGAGCCTGGCCTACGAGCAGTACTTC
CASSHSGSLAYEQYF
>TRBV27|.|few|TRBJ2-1
TGTGCCAGCAATAAGGTAGTTAGTAACAATGAGCAGTTCTTC
CASNKVVSNNEQFF
>TRBV28|TRBD1|.|TRBJ1-6
TGTGCCAGCAGTCCGGGACAGGGCCGCCCACCCCTCCACTTT
CASSPGQGRPPLHF
>TRBV28|.|many|TRBJ1-6
TGTGCCAGCAGCCCAGGGCCCCCGAGCTCCTATAATTCACCCCTCCACTTT
CASSPGPPSSYNSPLHF
>TRBV6-1|.|few|TRBJ2-3
TGTGCCAGCAGACCTTCTAGCCGAACAAATACGCAGTATTTT
CASRPSSRTNTQYF
>TRBV9|TRBD1|few|TRBJ2-1
TGTGCCAGCAGCGGGGGGACAGGACCCTCCTACAATGAGCAGTTCTTC
CASSGGTGPSYNEQFF
>TRBV6-1|.|.|TRBJ2-2
TGTGCCAGCAGGGGGACGGACAGAAACAGGCCCGGGGAGCTGTTTTTT
CASRGTDRNRPGELFF
>TRBV7-9|.|.|TRBJ1-1
TGTGCCAGCAGCTCTCTGACAGGAATTAAAGCTTTCTTT
CASSSLTGIKAFF
>TRBV29-1|.|many|TRBJ2-5
TGCAGCGTTGACGGACCCCAAGAGACCCAGTACTTC
CSVDGPQETQYF
>TRBV7-2|TRBD2|.|TRBJ2-7
TGTGCCAGCAGTCCCGGGACTAGTATCCACGAGCAGTACTTC
CASSPGTSIHEQYF
>TRBV19|TRBD1|.|TRBJ2-5
TGTGCCAGTAGTATGGGGACAGTACGAGAGACCCAGTACTTC
CASSMGTVRETQYF
>TRBV4-1|.|.|TRBJ2-3
TGCGCCAGCAGCGAACGACAGGCCCCAGATACGCAGTATTTT
CASSERQAPDTQYF
>TRBV2|TRBD1|few|TRBJ2-7
TGTGCCGGCAGGCCGGGGACAGGGGGTGCCTACGAGCAGTACTTC
CAGRPGTGGAYEQYF
>TRBV20-1|TRBD1|many|TRBJ2-7
TGCAGTGCTAGACAACCGGACAGGAGCTCCTACGAGCAGTACTTC
CSARQPDRSSYEQYF
>TRBV12-3/TRBV12-4|.|many|TRBJ2-2
TGTGCCAGCAGATCCAGGGGTCCGAACACCGGGGAGCTGTTTTTT
CASRSRGPNTGELFF
>TRBV28|TRBD2|many|TRBJ2-7
TGTGCCGTAACAACTAGCGGTGACCACGAGCAGTACTTC
CAVTTSGDHEQYF
>TRBV30|TRBD2|.|TRBJ2-1
TGTGCCTGGGATCTAGCGGGAGAAGATGAGCAGTTCTTC
CAWDLAGEDEQFF
>TRBV20-1|TRBD2|few|TRBJ2-1
TGCAGTGCTAGTAGAGCGGGAGGGCCAAATGAGCAGTTCTTC
CSASRAGGPNEQFF
>TRBV9|.|few|TRBJ2-1
TGTGCCAGCAGCGTAGGGGGAACGCATCATGAGCAGTTCTTC
CASSVGGTHHEQFF
>TRBV28|.|.|TRBJ1-1
TGTGCCAGCAGTATTCCCCTGACAGATCCCACTGAAGCTTTCTTT
CASSIPLTDPTEAFF
>TRBV20-1|TRBD1|.|TRBJ1-5
TGCAGTGCTAAGAGGGGGCCACAGCCCCAGCATTTT
CSAKRGPQPQHF
>TRBV20-1|.|many|TRBJ2-3
TGCAGTGCTAGAGATCAGCGAGCGGCAGATACGCAGTATTTT
CSARDQRAADTQYF
>TRBV6-1|.|.|TRBJ2-2
TGTGCCAGCAGTCCGGGACACATGAACACCGGGGAGCTGTTTTTT
CASSPGHMNTGELFF
>TRBV2|.|many|TRBJ2-5
TGTGCCAGCAGTCCGACTCGGGAGACCCAGTACTTC
CASSPTRETQYF
>TRBV25-1|.|many|TRBJ2-3
TGTGCCAGCAGTGACGGGCCGCCCCCTACGCAGTATTTT
CASSDGPPPTQYF
>TRBV6-7|.|few|TRBJ1-5
TGTGCCAGCAAAACGGACCAGAGACTAAATCAGCCCCAGCATTTT
CASKTDQRLNQPQHF
>TRBV7-2|TRBD1|.|TRBJ1-5
TGTGCCAGCAGCTTAGGACAGGGGCATCAGCCCCAGCATTTT
CASSLGQGHQPQHF
>TRBV27|TRBD2|few|TRBJ2-3
TGTGCCAGCAGTTTATCGCTGGCGGGAGGTGTAAATACGCAGTATTTT
CASSLSLAGGVNTQYF